What follows are 25 T cell receptor beta chains derived from one specimen sequenced in a study of T cells in Graves' hyperthyroidism and ophthalmopathy. RNA transcripts yielded amplified TCR beta CDR3 regions. First-round RT-PCR targeting the TCR CDR3 was performed with the HTBI primer set. MiXCR, applied by TCRdb to the multiplex PCR reads, yields one record per CDR3 protein. The data contain about 480,000 distinct CDR3 sequences, over 13% of them seen just once; the ten biggest clones take up around a sixth. The material sequenced was blood. Receptors originate from a woman aged 18-35 years with Graves' hyperthyroidism.

This clonotype was detected ten times or more. The chain links TRBV2 to TRBJ2-7; 9 nucleotides align to TRBD2. J lost 3 bases, V lost 6 bases, and 6 bases had no gene match. Germline CDR1 is SNHLY and CDR2 is FYNNEI. The CDR3 is made up of 14 amino acids. The CDR3 sequence is CASSLLAGNYEQYV. In nucleotides, the CDR3 is TGTGCCAGCAGCCTTCTAGCGGGAAACTACGAGCAGTACGTC.

This clonotype was recorded many times. The chain joins TRBV5-1 to TRBJ2-5, with 8 bases that match TRBD1. This CDR3 is built from 13 residues. Germline CDR1 is SGHRS and CDR2 is YFSETQ. With V trimmed by 5 bases and J by 5 bases, 5 bases remained unmatched. CDR3 sequence reads: CASSSDRVETQYF. The CDR3 DNA reads as TGCGCCAGCAGTTCGGACAGGGTTGAGACCCAGTACTTC.

On this clonotype: A much bigger clone sits one base away, suggesting this may be a read error. The chain is built from TRBV30 and TRBJ1-1; D is possibly TRBD1 (5 bases). V lost 6 bases and J lost 0, with 20 bases in between. The CDR3 runs to 16 residues. Germline V CDR1 and CDR2: GTSNPN, SVGIG (reference sequence). Written as DNA, the CDR3 is TGTGCCTGCAGTCGGGACGGGCAAACGGTGAACACTGAAGCTTTCTTT. It codes for CACSRDGQTVNTEAFF.

This clonotype was detected many times. The genes are TRBV30 and TRBJ1-1; the D is unclear. Looked up from germline, CDR1 is GTSNPN and CDR2 is SVGIG (reference sequence). The V and J ends lost 5 bases and 7 bases respectively, with 14 bases between them. The CDR3 extends over 12 amino acids. The CDR3 is CAWGWVGGEAFF. DNA for the CDR3: TGTGCCTGGGGATGGGTCGGAGGTGAAGCTTTCTTT.

This clonotype was seen repeatedly, ten times or more. The chain has TRBV11-3 and TRBJ1-1; D not resolved. This CDR3 spans 13 amino acids. Germline CDR1 SGHNT, CDR2 YENEEA. V lost 4 bases and J lost 1, with 7 bases in between. The CDR3 coding sequence is TGTGCCAGCAGCTATGGAGAGAACACTGAAGCTTTCTTT. Amino acid sequence: CASSYGENTEAFF.

The chain carries TRBV5-1 and TRBJ1-2; D possibly corresponds to TRBD1 (6 bases). Per germline, CDR1 SGHRS and CDR2 YFSETQ. The CDR3 totals 13 residues. The V end was cut by 4 bases, the J end by 2 bases, with 9 bases between. In nucleotides, the CDR3 is TGCGCCAGCAGCGGAGGACAGAACTATGGCTACACCTTC. This sequence encodes CASSGGQNYGYTF. The full variable domain, rest sourced from reference TRBV5-1 and TRBJ1-2, is KAGVTQTPRYLIKTRGQQVTLSCSPISGHRSVSWYQQTPGQGLQFLFEYFSETQRNKGNFPGRFSGRQFSNSRSEMNVSTLELGDSALYLCASSGGQNYGYTFGSGTRLTVV.

Many counts were recorded for this clonotype. The chain recombines TRBV14 with TRBJ1-1; a possible D gene is TRBD1 (5 bases). Germline CDR1 SGHDN, CDR2 FVKESK. Trimming stripped 4 bases from V and 4 bases from J, with 16 bases between. The CDR3 length is 15 residues. The CDR3 reads CASSPIDSWGTEAFF. CDR3 DNA sequence: TGTGCCAGCAGCCCGATCGACAGTTGGGGCACTGAAGCTTTCTTT.

This clonotype occurred many times. This chain connects TRBV11-2 to TRBJ2-1; TRBD2 agrees at 9 bases. Germline V gives CDR1 SGHAT, CDR2 FQNNGV. The CDR3 consists of 11 residues. V trimming: 11 bases; J trimming: 8 bases; junction bases outside the gene matches: 4. The CDR3 is CAAGGPYEQFF. The CDR3 DNA reads as TGTGCCGCGGGGGGGCCTTATGAGCAGTTCTTC.

This clonotype was observed a single time. The chain employs TRBV2 and TRBJ2-7, with TRBD1 identical over 11 bases. The V gene's germline CDR1 is SNHLY and CDR2 FYNNEI. Trimming at V came to 0 bases and at J to 6 bases, leaving 7 bases not matched to a gene. CDR3 length equals 16 residues. Written as DNA, the CDR3 is TGTGCCAGCAGTGAAGCGGCGGGACAGGGGGAAGGCGAGCAGTACTTC. It codes for CASSEAAGQGEGEQYF.

This clonotype has only a few counts. The rearrangement joins TRBV18 to TRBJ2-3, with TRBD2 as a possible D gene (5 bases). The CDR3 length is 13 residues. Germline CDR1 and CDR2: KGHSH and LQKENI. Deletions cut 3 bases from V and 2 bases from J, with 6 bases between. CDR3 DNA: TGTGCCAGCTCACCGGGAGCCACAGATACGCAGTATTTT. Amino acids: CASSPGATDTQYF. Variable domain in full (rest from reference TRBV18 and TRBJ2-3): NAGVMQNPRHLVRRRGQEARLRCSPMKGHSHVYWYRQLPEEGLKFMVYLQKENIIDESGMPKERFSAEFPKEGPSILRIQQVVRGDSAAYFCASSPGATDTQYFGPGTRLTVL.

This clonotype has at least ten counts. The rearrangement links TRBV6-1 to TRBJ1-4; 7 nucleotides line up with TRBD1. The CDR3 loop spans 15 amino acids. V shed 4 bases, J shed 4 bases, and the junction held 6 bases outside the gene matches. The germline CDR1 and CDR2 sequences are MNHNS and SASEGT. The chain's CDR3 is CASSGKTGSNEKLFF. The DNA of the CDR3 is TGTGCCAGCAGTGGAAAGACAGGGAGTAATGAAAAACTGTTTTTT.

In this sample, this clonotype turned up many times. This chain uses TRBV5-1 with TRBJ2-7, with D perhaps TRBD1 (6 bases). The length of the CDR3 is 15 residues. In germline, CDR1 is SGHRS, CDR2 YFSETQ. The germline V and J ends were trimmed by 0 bases and 2 bases, with 12 bases remaining between them. In DNA, the CDR3 is TGCGCCAGCAGCTTGGATGGACAGATTCCCTACGAGCAGTACTTC. Translated: CASSLDGQIPYEQYF.

The V call is TRBV5-4, the J call TRBJ2-5; the match to TRBD2 covers 7 bases. CDR1 SGHNT and CDR2 YYREEE come from the germline V gene (reference sequence). J was trimmed by 2 bases and V by 3 bases; bases with no gene match: 7. There are 15 residues in the CDR3. DNA of the CDR3: TGTGCCAGCAGCTCCGGGCTAGCGGCACAAGAGACCCAGTACTTC. Translation gives CASSSGLAAQETQYF.

There are many counts of this clonotype. This chain uses TRBV11-2 with TRBJ1-6, with unresolved D. V lost 7 bases, J lost 8 bases, and 15 bases lay in between. The CDR3 contains 14 residues. Germline values: CDR1 SGHAT, CDR2 FQNNGV. CDR3 in amino acids: CASTPRSLDSPLHF. The DNA of the CDR3 is TGTGCCAGCACCCCTAGAAGCCTTGATTCACCCCTCCACTTT. Combining the CDR3 with reference TRBV11-2 and TRBJ1-6 gives the whole variable domain EAGVAQSPRYKIIEKRQSVAFWCNPISGHATLYWYQQILGQGPKLLIQFQNNGVVDDSQLPKDRFSAERLKGVDSTLKIQPAKLEDSAVYLCASTPRSLDSPLHFGNGTRLTVT.

This clonotype was detected a few times. CDR3: CASSNLDRERIEQYF. The CDR3, as DNA: TGTGCCAGCAGTAACCTCGACAGGGAGAGGATAGAGCAGTACTTC. The chain combines TRBV6-5 with TRBJ2-7, with 7 bases lining up with TRBD1. Germline V gene lookup returns CDR1 MNHEY and CDR2 SVGAGI. J was trimmed by 7 bases and V by 5 bases; bases with no gene match: 14. CDR3 length equals 15 residues.

The chain carries TRBV4-1 and TRBJ2-5; 7 positions match TRBD2. The CDR3 length is 16 residues. J lost 2 bases, V lost 6 bases, and 12 bases had no gene match. The germline V gene encodes CDR1 MGHRA and CDR2 YSYEKL. The CDR3, as DNA: TGCGCCAGCAGTCAGGAACCGGGACTACTACAAGAGACCCAGTACTTC. It encodes CASSQEPGLLQETQYF.

This clonotype was seen only a few times. The chain links TRBV4-2 to TRBJ1-4; unclear D gene. This CDR3 contains 17 residues. The V and J ends lost 2 bases and 1 base respectively, with 14 bases between them. CDR1 and CDR2 from the germline V gene are LGHNA and YNFKEQ. In nucleotides, the CDR3 is TGTGCCAGCAGCCAAACTCCGGGGAGTAGAACTAATGAAAAACTGTTTTTT. Its translation is CASSQTPGSRTNEKLFF.

The V and J genes are TRBV16 and TRBJ2-7; D remains ambiguous. CDR1 and CDR2 (germline): KGHSY, FQNENV. Trimming took 1 base from V and 2 from J, leaving 9 bases between them. CDR3 length: 14 amino acids. The DNA of the CDR3 is TGTGCCAGCAGCCAATTGAGCAGGCCCTACGAGCAGTACTTC. It yields the protein CASSQLSRPYEQYF.

This clonotype was seen a few times. The junction does not match germline at one end; this may be a read error. This rearrangement joins TRBV12-3 or TRBV12-4 to TRBJ1-5; TRBD1 is a possible D gene (6 bases). The CDR3 contains 12 residues. CDR3 loop: CAGSLGGQPQHF. The DNA for the CDR3 is TGTGCCGGCAGTTTAGGGGGTCAGCCCCAGCATTTT.

This clonotype was picked up many times. The gene calls are TRBV9 and TRBJ2-2, with D possibly TRBD2 on 6 matching bases. The V gene lost 2 bases and the J gene lost 2 bases, with 10 bases spanning the gap. The CDR3 covers 15 residues. CDR1 SGDLS and CDR2 YYNGEE come from the germline V gene. The CDR3 protein is CASSVRELNTGELFF. CDR3 bases: TGTGCCAGCAGCGTCCGGGAGCTTAACACCGGGGAGCTGTTTTTT.

J is TRBJ2-3 and V is TRBV6-1; D is ambiguous. V was clipped by 5 bases and J by 4 bases, with 7 bases between them. Germline CDR1 reads MNHNS; CDR2 reads SASEGT. The CDR3 consists of 12 residues. This CDR3 reads CASSPNADTQYF. The CDR3 coding sequence is TGTGCCAGCAGTCCGAATGCAGATACGCAGTATTTT.

This clonotype turned up a few times. The V gene is TRBV18, the J gene TRBJ1-4; D call uncertain. The CDR3 contains 14 residues. V was trimmed by 5 bases and J by 7 bases, leaving 14 bases between them. CDR1 and CDR2 (germline): KGHSH, LQKENI. CDR3 coding DNA: TGTGCCAGCTCATACCAGTCGTCAGCTGAAAAACTGTTTTTT. It codes for CASSYQSSAEKLFF.

This clonotype was observed many times. V is TRBV28 and J is TRBJ2-7, with 8 bases lining up with TRBD1. The junction had 6 bases not matched to a gene; V was cut back by 3 bases and J by 2 bases. The germline V gene encodes CDR1 MDHEN and CDR2 SYDVKM. The CDR3 loop spans 15 amino acids. CDR3 nucleotide sequence: TGTGCCAGCAGTTTCCGGGACAGGAGAACCTACGAGCAGTACTTC. It is translated as CASSFRDRRTYEQYF.

This clonotype was seen repeatedly, ten times or more. The rearrangement joins TRBV16 to TRBJ1-5; the D is unclear. CDR3 length equals 15 residues. V lost 3 bases and J lost 0, with 9 bases in between. The germline V gene encodes CDR1 KGHSY and CDR2 FQNENV. CDR3 nucleotides: TGTGCCAGCAGCCAGCCAAGGGATAGCAATCAGCCCCAGCATTTT. Amino acids: CASSQPRDSNQPQHF.

This clonotype was detected ten times or more. This chain joins TRBV6-1 and TRBJ1-2; weak D call: TRBD1 (5 bases). Per the germline V gene, CDR1 is MNHNS and CDR2 is SASEGT. The CDR3 extends over 18 amino acids. V was clipped by 0 bases and J by 5 bases, with 22 bases between them. CDR3 nucleotides: TGTGCCAGCAGTGAAGCCTTAGGGAGGACACCGTGGGGGTATGGCTACACCTTC. The encoded protein is CASSEALGRTPWGYGYTF.